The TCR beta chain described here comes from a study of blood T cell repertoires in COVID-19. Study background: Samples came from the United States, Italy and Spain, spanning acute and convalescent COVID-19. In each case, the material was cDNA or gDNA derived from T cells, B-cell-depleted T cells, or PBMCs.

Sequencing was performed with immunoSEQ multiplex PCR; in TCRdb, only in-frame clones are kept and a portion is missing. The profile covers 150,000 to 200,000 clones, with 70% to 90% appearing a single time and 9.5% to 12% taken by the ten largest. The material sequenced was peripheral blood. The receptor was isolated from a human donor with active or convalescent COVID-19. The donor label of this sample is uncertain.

For the CDR3, the DNA is TGCGCCAGCAGCCAAGGGGGACTAGCGGAGTACGAGCAGTACTTC. This translates into CASSQGGLAEYEQYF. The chain links TRBV4-1 to TRBJ2-7; 11 bases line up with TRBD2. CDR3 length: 15 amino acids. The V gene's germline CDR1 is MGHRA and CDR2 YSYEKL. V shed 1 base and J 4 bases; nucleotides not matched to a gene: 3.